The clone carrying this TCR beta chain came up many times. Antigen unknown. The data belong to a study of T cell repertoires in cytomegalovirus infection. Via MiXCR, TCRdb re-called the reads, giving one row per CDR3 protein. Found here are some 920,000 distinct CDR3 sequences, under 40% of them singletons; the top ten hold over 10%. The TCR comes from a human donor in good health (CMV status not recorded). Some clones in this sample may be carry-over from other donors' samples. The specimen was cultured CD8+ T cells from PBMCs, collected from culture after CMV antigen stimulation.

CDR3 nucleotides: TGTGCCAGCAGCTTAAGTCCGGGCGGCTCCTATAATTCACCCCTCCACTTT. It specifies CASSLSPGGSYNSPLHF. V is TRBV7-8 and J is TRBJ1-6; D not resolved. The length of the CDR3 is 17 residues. Germline values: CDR1 SGHVS, CDR2 FQNEAQ. V lost 2 bases and J 0 bases, leaving 11 bases between the germline ends.